This T cell receptor (beta chain) was captured by sequencing in a study of beta chain features in type 1 diabetes (dated by TCRdb to 2017 to 2018). About the full investigation: No differences in mean age, gender distribution, total cell number or subset yield were found between patients and healthy donors. The study compared TCRB repertoires of sorted circulating CD4+ T cell subsets between recently diagnosed type 1 diabetes patients and matched healthy donors. A total of 90 million to 130 million sorted cells were examined across all samples, and a strong correlation was observed between cell number per subset and RNA yield. Regulatory and stem cell-like memory subsets were obtained from only 8 patients and roughly 8 healthy donors, while naive and central memory subsets were obtained from all 28 donors.

General conclusions and limits of the study: Because cDNA rather than genomic DNA was sequenced, highly expressing activated cells could have been over-represented, although no difference in activation and CD3 levels was found between groups. Type 1 diabetes patients showed a moderate but significant shortening of TCRB CDR3 length in all four CD4+ subsets. At VDJ recombination sites, type 1 diabetes patients had fewer insertions and more deleted nucleotides, which implies abnormalities in thymic rearrangement. Only small numbers of individuals were included in the HLA sub-analyses, which left unresolved whether HLA type had any influence on TCRB rearrangement. PCR might favor shorter templates, but patient and control samples were amplified and corrected together, so any skew would affect both groups equally. Naive, central memory and regulatory TCRB repertoires appeared to be more similar among patients than among healthy donors.

According to the germline V gene, CDR1 reads MDHEN and CDR2 reads SYDVKM. At the junction V is shortened by 6 bases and J by 4 bases, with 10 bases in between. The CDR3 holds 12 amino acids from the cysteine to the phenylalanine. Of all the DNA, just the CDR3 is kept, 36 bases in frame from base 1. Concerning this clone itself: What this receptor recognizes is not known. Base quality data are lacking; no much larger clone is found one base away.

The entire amount of isolated RNA was reverse transcribed using the High Capacity cDNA Reverse Transcription Kit, so the sequenced TCRB transcripts were expressed ones. Deep immunoSEQ sequencing was performed on naive, central memory and regulatory T cell samples, with an average of about 3.57 million total reads per sample. Sorted cells were lysed in RLT buffer and RNA was extracted with DNase-treated RNeasy Micro or Mini kits, depending on cell number. Each cell subset was processed on its own to prevent cross-contamination, while patient and healthy donor samples were processed together. Using the immunoSEQ multiplex PCR, TCRB sequences were amplified from cDNA into 87-bp fragments spanning the CDR3 region. Sequencing of the amplicons was done on the Illumina HiSeq platform. Per the authors' processing: PCR bias was computationally corrected using synthetic template baselines, reads within Hamming distance 2 were collapsed, and singletons that could not be merged were discarded. Reads were aligned against IMGT so that V, D and J genes, CDR3 length and insertions or deletions at six rearrangement sites could be assigned. Within each subset, clonotype counts were normalized to sorted cell number, and only after that were true diversity and Gini coefficients computed with the tcR R package. The overlap coefficient, calculated on TCRB nucleotide sequences, was used to measure repertoire sharing. Out-of-frame TCRB sequences from naive cells were analyzed as a proxy for the pre-selection repertoire. TCRdb took this table from immuneACCESS and kept in-frame rearrangements with V and J called. Such tables lack part of the clones; where checked against another copy, unresolved V genes explain under half of the gap, and the rest is unexplained. V and J calls and clone size are as listed in that table; D and trimming were resolved from the DNA. This sample gives approximately 470,000 clones in total; over 25% of them show up just once. The leading ten clones occupy 0.065% of the sample.

Each donor gave one peripheral blood draw, about 110 mL on average, collected into heparinised tubes. Naive, central memory, regulatory and stem cell-like memory CD4+ T cells were sorted on a BD FACSAria II using a panel including CD45RO, CCR7, CD25, CD127, CD95 and CD27. A purity above 95% was achieved for all sorted populations. PBMCs were isolated immediately by Lymphoprep density gradient centrifugation and stained directly without culture. Samples were stained and sorted in pairs, with one healthy donor and one patient per experiment, so that batch effects were minimized. The chain was built from TRBV28 and TRBJ2-7; the D gene is possibly TRBD1, with 6 bases matching. The sequencing input was naive CD4+ T cells from blood. Read against the paper, the sample's cell subset or site label means: true naive CD4+ T cells. This receptor was identified in a man between 18 and 35 years old in good health. The nucleotide sequence reads as follows: TGTGCCAGCAGGCCCACAGGGTACGAGCAGTACTTC. The encoded protein is CASRPTGYEQYF. The reference TRBV28 and TRBJ2-7 proteins fill in what lies around the CDR3, so the full variable domain reads DVKVTQSSRYLVKRTGEKVFLECVQDMDHENMFWYRQDPGLGLRLIYFSYDVKMKEKGDIPEGYSVSREKKERFSLILESASTNQTSMYLCASRPTGYEQYFGPGTRLTVT.